These T cell receptor beta chains were read from a single sample in a study of blood T cell repertoires in COVID-19. Sequencing used immunoSEQ multiplex PCR; TCRdb keeps in-frame clones, though not all of them. The sample lists approximately 400,000 clones, about nine tenths occurring once. What was sequenced was PBMCs or T cells enriched from blood (not recorded which). The receptors were sampled from a woman aged 40 to 50 who had been exposed to COVID-19. Both conserved end residues are part of each CDR3. A D gene is named only where the DNA matches it firmly. Not all rows give a size; the values are once, few, many and, for expanded clones, a class.

v_gene	j_gene	abundance	d_gene	CDR3aa	CDR3nt
TRBV7-2	TRBJ2-5	few	TRBD2	CASRRSGGQETQYF	TGTGCCAGCAGACGTAGCGGGGGCCAAGAGACCCAGTACTTC
TRBV20-1	TRBJ1-2	few	TRBD1	CSARAGGASTGYTF	TGCAGTGCTCGTGCAGGGGGCGCATCGACAGGCTACACCTTC
TRBV7-2	TRBJ1-5	-	TRBD1	CASSLETGGGNQPQHF	TGTGCCAGCAGCTTAGAGACAGGGGGCGGCAATCAGCCCCAGCATTTT
TRBV7-2	TRBJ2-5	-	-	CASSLLKETQYF	TGTGCCAGCAGCTTACTTAAAGAGACCCAGTACTTC
TRBV14	TRBJ1-1	-	-	CASSQVGTLNTEAFF	TGTGCCAGCAGCCAAGTGGGCACTCTGAACACTGAAGCTTTCTTT
TRBV10-1	TRBJ1-5	-	-	CASGGNGPNYSNQPQHF	TGCGCCAGCGGGGGCAACGGGCCAAATTATAGCAATCAGCCCCAGCATTTT
TRBV9	TRBJ1-5	-	TRBD1	CASTEVDRPDRGSYQPQHF	TGTGCCAGCACCGAAGTAGACCGCCCGGACAGGGGATCTTACCAGCCCCAGCATTTT
TRBV2	TRBJ2-1	-	TRBD2	CASSPYQRGANEQFF	TGTGCCAGCAGTCCCTACCAGCGGGGGGCCAATGAGCAGTTCTTC
TRBV30	TRBJ1-5	once	-	CAWSPSWAPQPQHF	TGTGCCTGGAGTCCATCTTGGGCCCCTCAGCCCCAGCATTTT
TRBV27	TRBJ2-7	once	-	CASSLLPRYEQYF	TGTGCCAGCAGTTTACTCCCTCGTTACGAGCAGTACTTC
TRBV9	TRBJ2-2	-	TRBD2	CASSARLAGELFF	TGTGCCAGCAGCGCCCGACTAGCGGGGGAGCTGTTTTTT
TRBV9	TRBJ2-3	-	-	CASSVGLAPDTQYF	TGTGCCAGCAGCGTAGGGCTAGCCCCAGATACGCAGTATTTT
TRBV25-1	TRBJ1-2	-	TRBD1	CASSEPTGAPVGYTF	TGTGCCAGCAGTGAACCGACAGGGGCTCCTGTCGGCTACACCTTC
TRBV18	TRBJ1-5	-	-	CASSPFRRKYSNQPQHF	TGTGCCAGCTCACCATTCCGGCGGAAATATAGCAATCAGCCCCAGCATTTT
TRBV2	TRBJ2-2	-	TRBD2	CASSPRTSGSTGELFF	TGTGCCAGCAGTCCCCGGACTAGCGGGAGCACCGGGGAGCTGTTTTTT
TRBV6-5	TRBJ2-7	-	TRBD1	CASRANRGSIEEQYF	TGTGCCAGCAGGGCTAACAGGGGATCTATTGAGGAGCAGTACTTC
TRBV7-6	TRBJ1-3	-	-	CASSLISIGNTIYF	TGTGCCAGCAGCCTAATTTCAATTGGAAACACCATATATTTT
TRBV7-6	TRBJ2-5	-	-	CASSLSPYQETQYF	TGTGCCAGCAGCTTATCTCCCTACCAAGAGACCCAGTACTTC
TRBV5-1	TRBJ1-4	-	-	CASSFTATNEKLFF	TGCGCCAGCAGCTTCACTGCAACTAATGAAAAACTGTTTTTT
TRBV25-1	TRBJ1-6	-	-	CASRDRENSPLHF	TGTGCCAGCAGGGACAGAGAGAATTCACCCCTCCACTTT
TRBV24-1	TRBJ2-7	-	-	CATSDSRLYKQYF	TGTGCCACCAGTGATTCCCGACTCTATAAGCAGTACTTC
TRBV11-3	TRBJ2-7	-	-	CASRLARGEYSEQYF	TGTGCCAGCCGATTAGCCCGTGGAGAATATTCAGAGCAGTACTTC
TRBV2	TRBJ2-5	-	TRBD2	CASRTAGGLGETQYF	TGTGCCAGCAGGACAGCGGGGGGTTTGGGGGAGACCCAGTACTTC
TRBV18	TRBJ1-4	-	-	CASSPPGHTKGEKLFF	TGTGCCAGCTCACCCCCGGGACACACAAAGGGGGAAAAACTGTTTTTT
TRBV6-4	TRBJ2-1	-	TRBD2	CASSLAGGKNNEQFF	TGTGCCAGCAGCTTAGCGGGGGGGAAAAACAATGAGCAGTTCTTC
TRBV19	TRBJ2-7	-	TRBD1	CASSISGQGWSYEQYF	TGTGCCAGTAGTATTTCGGGACAGGGTTGGTCCTACGAGCAGTACTTC
TRBV14	TRBJ1-2	-	TRBD1	CASSLGQGLGYTF	TGTGCCAGCAGCCTCGGACAGGGATTAGGGTACACCTTC
TRBV4-2	TRBJ2-7	-	-	CASSQVKGDYEQYF	TGTGCCAGCAGCCAAGTAAAAGGGGACTACGAGCAGTACTTC
TRBV5-4	TRBJ1-4	-	TRBD1	CASSKDRGREKLFF	TGTGCCAGCAGCAAAGACAGGGGGCGAGAAAAACTGTTTTTT
TRBV5-6	TRBJ1-2	-	-	CASSLTLGRGLGYTF	TGTGCCAGCAGCTTGACCTTGGGCAGGGGACTAGGCTACACCTTC
TRBV4-3	TRBJ1-1	-	-	CASSQEFRGEAFF	TGCGCCAGCAGCCAAGAATTCAGGGGTGAAGCTTTCTTT
TRBV9	TRBJ1-2	-	-	CASSAIESANLANYGYTF	TGTGCCAGCAGCGCTATCGAATCAGCCAACCTAGCTAACTATGGCTACACCTTC
TRBV27	TRBJ1-2	once	TRBD1	CASSPQGAAGGYTF	TGTGCCAGCAGCCCACAGGGGGCCGCGGGCGGCTACACCTTC
TRBV9	TRBJ1-2	-	-	CASSPSQEGYGYTF	TGTGCCAGCAGCCCCTCTCAGGAGGGCTATGGCTACACCTTC
TRBV12-3/TRBV12-4	TRBJ1-2	-	-	CASSPDSYGYTF	TGTGCCAGCAGCCCCGACTCTTATGGCTACACCTTC
TRBV24-1	TRBJ2-5	-	-	CATSDPRTRDQYF	TGTGCCACCAGTGATCCCAGGACGAGGGACCAGTACTTC
TRBV2	TRBJ2-5	few	TRBD1	CASRDRVGETQYF	TGTGCCAGCCGCGACAGGGTAGGGGAGACCCAGTACTTC
TRBV5-1	TRBJ1-6	few	-	CASSFTGSSYNSPLHF	TGCGCCAGCAGCTTTACAGGGAGCTCCTATAATTCACCCCTCCACTTT
TRBV4-1	TRBJ1-2	-	TRBD1	CASSPTGTASYGYTF	TGCGCCAGCAGCCCTACCGGGACAGCTTCCTATGGCTACACCTTC
TRBV3-1/TRBV3-2	TRBJ2-5	-	-	CASSYSFGQAFPQYF	TGTGCCAGCAGTTACAGTTTTGGACAAGCGTTTCCCCAGTACTTC
TRBV5-1	TRBJ2-2	-	-	CASSLHSDTGELFF	TGCGCCAGCAGCTTGCATTCGGACACCGGGGAGCTGTTTTTT
TRBV7-3	TRBJ2-5	-	TRBD1	CASSGTDQETQYF	TGTGCCAGCAGCGGGACAGATCAAGAGACCCAGTACTTC
TRBV3-1/TRBV3-2	TRBJ2-7	few	TRBD1	CASRFGQGSSYEQYF	TGTGCCAGCAGATTCGGACAGGGAAGCTCCTACGAGCAGTACTTC
TRBV19	TRBJ2-7	-	-	CASSSQGGGDYEQYF	TGTGCCAGTAGTTCACAGGGAGGGGGGGACTACGAGCAGTACTTC
TRBV27	TRBJ1-1	once	-	CASSLRGLYTEAFF	TGTGCCAGCAGTCTCCGGGGTTTGTACACTGAAGCTTTCTTT
TRBV2	TRBJ2-7	-	TRBD1	CASRGTGGSGGGGYEQYF	TGTGCCAGCCGGGGTACAGGGGGATCCGGCGGAGGGGGCTACGAGCAGTACTTC
TRBV13	TRBJ1-5	-	-	CASSLGRDTAQHF	TGTGCCAGCAGCTTAGGCCGAGACACGGCCCAGCATTTT
TRBV3-1/TRBV3-2	TRBJ1-2	-	TRBD1	CASSPGQGAISGYTF	TGTGCCAGCAGCCCGGGACAGGGGGCGATCTCTGGCTACACCTTC
TRBV2	TRBJ2-3	-	TRBD2	CASRGDYASTDTQYF	TGTGCCAGCAGGGGGGACTATGCTAGCACAGATACGCAGTATTTT
TRBV21-1	TRBJ1-5	-	-	CASSNPTGPNQPQHF	TGTGCCAGCAGCAACCCGACAGGACCAAATCAGCCCCAGCATTTT
TRBV27	TRBJ2-7	-	TRBD1	CASSPGRTGQAGEQYF	TGTGCCAGCAGTCCGGGAAGGACAGGCCAGGCAGGCGAGCAGTACTTC
TRBV18	TRBJ2-3	-	TRBD2	CASSPLAGEGADTQYF	TGTGCCAGCTCACCCCTAGCGGGAGAAGGGGCAGATACGCAGTATTTT
TRBV30	TRBJ1-2	few	TRBD1	CAWSRGGGNYGYTF	TGTGCCTGGAGCCGAGGGGGCGGGAACTATGGCTACACCTTC